This T cell receptor beta chain was profiled in a study of Ad26.COV2.S vaccination and SARS-CoV-2 variants. Study-wide context: In the study, Ad26.COV2.S was injected intramuscularly once, or twice 56 days apart.

The length of the CDR3 is 17 residues. Trimming left V 0 bases short and J 0 bases short, with 10 bases between. Germline V gives CDR1 KGHDR, CDR2 SFDVKD. The assay was immunoSEQ multiplex PCR, and TCRdb's table has in-frame clones only and misses some. This table has some 400,000 clones, roughly 90% appearing once. The sample's treatment: about 20 received Ad26.COV2.S at low or high dose, single or two shots; about 5 received placebo; per-sample allocation not given. Samples analyzed were those drawn on day 63 after the first vaccine or placebo injection. Ad26.COV2.S expressed prefusion-stabilized spike from the original Wuhan strain.

This sequence joins TRBV24-1 and TRBJ2-2, with unresolved D. Source: peripheral blood, taken in a trial of Ad26.COV2.S vaccine versus placebo. The origin of this receptor is a person between 18 and 65 years old who received the Ad26.COV2.S COVID-19 vaccine or a placebo. The CDR3 spells CATSDLAHPPNTGELFF. In nucleotides, the CDR3 is TGTGCCACCAGTGATTTGGCTCACCCCCCGAACACCGGGGAGCTGTTTTTT.